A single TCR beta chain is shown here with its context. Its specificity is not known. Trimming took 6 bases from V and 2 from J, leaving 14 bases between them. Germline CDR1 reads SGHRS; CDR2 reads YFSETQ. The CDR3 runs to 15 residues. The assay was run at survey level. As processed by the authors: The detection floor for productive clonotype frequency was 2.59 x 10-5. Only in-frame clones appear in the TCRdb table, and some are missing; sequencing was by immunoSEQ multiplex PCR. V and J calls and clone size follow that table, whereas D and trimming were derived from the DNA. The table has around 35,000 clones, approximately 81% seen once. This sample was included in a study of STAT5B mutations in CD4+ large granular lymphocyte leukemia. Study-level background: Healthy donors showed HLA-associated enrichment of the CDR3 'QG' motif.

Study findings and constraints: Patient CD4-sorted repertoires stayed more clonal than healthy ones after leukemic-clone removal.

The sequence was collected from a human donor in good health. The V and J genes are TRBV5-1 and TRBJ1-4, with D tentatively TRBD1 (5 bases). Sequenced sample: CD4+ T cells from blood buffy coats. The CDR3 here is CASTAGDPTNEKLFF. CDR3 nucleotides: TGCGCCAGCACGGCCGGGGACCCTACTAATGAAAAACTGTTTTTT.